This T cell receptor (beta chain) was identified during a study of cytotoxic CD8 clonotypes in ibrutinib-treated CLL. Trimming stripped 3 bases from V and 0 bases from J, with 18 bases between. Germline V gene sequence: CDR1 KGHSH, CDR2 LQKENI. The CDR3 runs to 18 residues. The table came from immunoSEQ multiplex PCR; TCRdb's copy has only in-frame clones and leaves some out. The sample holds approximately 70,000 clones, 80% seen once. This clone came up a few times. This chain links TRBV18 with TRBJ1-3; D perhaps matches TRBD1 (6 bases). The receptor was isolated from a human donor with chronic lymphocytic leukemia. The specimen comprised PBMCs, sampled at disease progression, from a patient treated with ibrutinib. CDR3 protein: CASSPEQLGTRSGNTIYF. CDR3 DNA: TGTGCCAGCTCACCGGAACAGCTAGGGACACGCTCTGGAAACACCATATATTTT.